This TCR beta chain originates from a study of T cell changes during pregnancy in multiple sclerosis. Some clones are missing from TCRdb's copy, which holds only in-frame ones; the method was immunoSEQ multiplex PCR. The repertoire has about 120,000 clones, approximately 93% of them found once; the top ten carry roughly 6.2%. The CDR3 length is 13 residues. The ends were cut back, 4 bases at V and 5 bases at J, with 14 bases in the middle. Germline V gene sequence: CDR1 SQVTM, CDR2 ANQGSEA. The sample in question was peripheral blood, obtained before pregnancy. This clonotype was obtained from a female donor with multiple sclerosis, enrolled in a pregnancy study. The chain employs TRBV29-1 and TRBJ1-2; D is ambiguous. CDR3 bases: TGCAGCGTTGGAGCCAGCGCCGCGTATGGCTACACCTTC. Translated, it gives CSVGASAAYGYTF.